This paragraph reports one T cell receptor (beta chain). Sequence at one end of the junction differs from germline and may be a read error. Donors had localized lung adenocarcinoma, a non-small cell lung cancer. These data come from a study of CD4 and CD8 cells across lung adenocarcinoma regions. TCRdb re-called the PCR reads through MiXCR, storing one row per CDR3 protein. The data show around 23,000 distinct CDR3 sequences, 53% seen once. The CDR3 extends over 14 amino acids. Germline CDR1 is MNHNS and CDR2 is SASEGT. The chain uses TRBV6-1 and TRBJ2-5; no firm D call. This receptor was obtained from a male donor with lung adenocarcinoma. The CD4 and CD8 labels of this study may be unreliable. Sample: CD8+ T cells from the center of a lung tumor. CDR3 region: CAGIKGRDPETQYF. DNA of the CDR3: TGTGCGGGGATCAAGGGCCGTGACCCAGAGACCCAGTACTTT.